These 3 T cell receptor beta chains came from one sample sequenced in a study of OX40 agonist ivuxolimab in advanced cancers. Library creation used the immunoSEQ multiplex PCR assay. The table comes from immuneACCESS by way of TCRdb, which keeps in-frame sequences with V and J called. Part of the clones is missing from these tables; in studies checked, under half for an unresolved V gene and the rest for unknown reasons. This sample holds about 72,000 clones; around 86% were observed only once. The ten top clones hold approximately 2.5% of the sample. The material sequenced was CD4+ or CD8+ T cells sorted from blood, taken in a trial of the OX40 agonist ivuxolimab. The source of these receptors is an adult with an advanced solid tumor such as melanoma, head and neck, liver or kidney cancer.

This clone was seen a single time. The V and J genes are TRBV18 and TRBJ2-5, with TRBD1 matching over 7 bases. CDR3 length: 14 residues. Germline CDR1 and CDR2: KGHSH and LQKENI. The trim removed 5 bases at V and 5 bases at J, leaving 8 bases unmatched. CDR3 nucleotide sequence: TGTGCCAGCTCAGACAGGGTTGGTCCGGAGACCCAGTACTTC. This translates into CASSDRVGPETQYF.

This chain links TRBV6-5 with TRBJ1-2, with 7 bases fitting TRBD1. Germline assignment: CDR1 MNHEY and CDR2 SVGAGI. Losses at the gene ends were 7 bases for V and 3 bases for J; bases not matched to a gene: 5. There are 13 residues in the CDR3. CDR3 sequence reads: CASTRGGYYGYTF. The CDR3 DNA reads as TGTGCCAGCACCCGAGGGGGCTACTATGGCTACACCTTC.

The CDR3 DNA reads TGTGCCACCAGCAGAGAGGGAAAGGTAGGAGAGGTCGCTGAAGCTTTCTTT. Translated: CATSREGKVGEVAEAFF. The chain couples TRBV15 to TRBJ1-1; no firm D call. V dropped 0 bases and J dropped 6 bases, with 20 bases sitting between them. The V gene's germline CDR1 is LNHNV and CDR2 YYDKDF (reference sequence). The CDR3 totals 17 residues.